This is a list of T cell receptor beta chains from one sample in a study of T cell repertoires in cytomegalovirus infection. Each CDR3 protein gets one entry after TCRdb re-called the reads with MiXCR. This sample has around 530,000 distinct CDR3 sequences, with more than 15% found just once. The material sequenced was CD8+ T cells from PBMCs. The receptors were sampled from a human donor in good health (CMV status not recorded). Some clones in this sample may be carry-over from other donors' samples. Both conserved end residues are part of each CDR3. Each record gives: D gene, CDR3 length, clone size, J gene, V gene, CDR3 protein, CDR3 DNA. A D gene is named only where the DNA matches it firmly. Some rows have no size entry. The others give once, few or many, or a class for an expanded clone.

>.|13|.|TRBJ1-2|TRBV3-1
CASSQGTDYGYTF
TGTGCCAGCAGCCAAGGAACCGACTATGGCTACACCTTC
>.|16|.|TRBJ2-5|TRBV24-1
CATSDPRVTVEETQYF
TGTGCCACCAGTGATCCGCGGGTGACGGTAGAGGAGACCCAGTACTTC
>TRBD1|16|few|TRBJ1-6|TRBV27
CANFSLQGATNSPLHF
TGTGCCAACTTCAGCTTACAGGGGGCAACCAATTCACCCCTCCACTTT
>.|14|.|TRBJ2-1|TRBV28
CASSLLGPLNEQFF
TGTGCCAGCAGTTTACTCGGCCCCCTCAATGAGCAGTTCTTC
>TRBD1|14|few|TRBJ2-7|TRBV27
CASSHRTGKYEQYF
TGTGCCAGCAGTCACCGGACAGGGAAGTACGAGCAGTACTTC
>.|15|.|TRBJ1-5|TRBV6-1
CASGSGLYSNQPQHF
TGTGCCAGCGGTTCGGGATTATATAGCAATCAGCCCCAGCATTTT
>TRBD2|18|many|TRBJ2-2|TRBV7-8
CASSLVLAGGLNTGELFF
TGTGCCAGCAGCTTAGTCCTAGCGGGGGGCCTGAACACCGGGGAGCTGTTTTTT
>.|14|.|TRBJ1-4|TRBV13
CASSLRQMREKLFF
TGTGCCAGCAGCTTGCGACAGATGAGGGAAAAACTGTTTTTT
>.|13|few|TRBJ1-5|TRBV6-6
CASRDSTGQPQHF
TGTGCCAGCCGGGACTCTACAGGTCAGCCCCAGCATTTT
>.|12|many|TRBJ2-1|TRBV27
CASSFGLNEQFF
TGTGCCAGCAGTTTTGGCCTCAATGAGCAGTTCTTC
>TRBD1|15|many|TRBJ2-3|TRBV6-4
CASSPGTGETDTQYF
TGTGCCAGCAGTCCCGGGACAGGGGAAACAGATACGCAGTATTTT
>.|14|many|TRBJ2-7|TRBV4-1
CASSQDSGSYEQYF
TGCGCCAGCAGCCAAGATTCAGGAAGCTACGAGCAGTACTTC
>TRBD1|15|many|TRBJ2-7|TRBV6-2/TRBV6-3
CASSYLQGPTDEQYF
TGTGCCAGCAGTTACTTACAGGGGCCTACCGACGAGCAGTACTTC
>.|11|many|TRBJ2-1|TRBV12-3/TRBV12-4
CATRRYNEQFF
TGTGCCACCAGACGGTACAATGAGCAGTTCTTC
>TRBD2|14|many|TRBJ2-7|TRBV5-1
CASQIGGGDYEQYF
TGCGCCAGCCAGATCGGGGGGGGCGACTACGAGCAGTACTTC
>TRBD1|15|many|TRBJ2-1|TRBV2
CASSGTGRTYNEQFF
TGTGCCAGCAGTGGGACAGGGAGGACCTACAATGAGCAGTTCTTC
>TRBD2|16|.|TRBJ2-4|TRBV20-1
CSARELGGRAKNIQYF
TGCAGTGCTAGAGAATTGGGCGGGAGGGCCAAAAACATTCAGTACTTC
>.|16|few|TRBJ2-1|TRBV5-4
CASSQTWTDRYNEQFF
TGTGCCAGCAGCCAGACTTGGACAGACCGATACAATGAGCAGTTCTTC
>.|14|many|TRBJ2-1|TRBV18
CASSPPKVANEQFF
TGTGCCAGCTCACCGCCTAAGGTTGCCAATGAGCAGTTCTTC
>TRBD1|14|many|TRBJ2-7|TRBV20-1
CSARTGTSSYEQYF
TGCAGTGCCAGGACAGGGACCAGCTCCTACGAGCAGTACTTC
>.|16|many|TRBJ2-5|TRBV7-9
CASSFSRGGYQETQYF
TGTGCCAGCAGCTTTTCCAGGGGTGGGTACCAAGAGACCCAGTACTTC
>.|14|many|TRBJ2-2|TRBV10-3
CAISESNSLGELFF
TGTGCCATCAGTGAGTCGAATTCCCTCGGGGAGCTGTTTTTT
>.|13|few|TRBJ2-7|TRBV19
CASASTDTYEQYF
TGTGCCTCCGCGTCGACAGATACCTACGAGCAGTACTTC
>.|14|many|TRBJ2-1|TRBV27
CASSLGAGNNEQFF
TGTGCCAGCAGTTTAGGAGCAGGGAACAATGAGCAGTTCTTC
>TRBD2|17|many|TRBJ2-7|TRBV7-9
CASSLTSSGVNSYEQYF
TGTGCCAGCAGCTTAACGTCTAGCGGGGTCAACTCCTACGAGCAGTACTTC
>TRBD1|14|.|TRBJ1-5|TRBV9
CASSSRDRGQPQHF
TGTGCCAGCAGCTCCCGGGACAGGGGTCAGCCCCAGCATTTT
>TRBD1|13|.|TRBJ1-1|TRBV6-2/TRBV6-3
CASRARQGHEAFF
TGTGCCAGCAGAGCTAGACAGGGTCATGAAGCTTTCTTT
>.|15|.|TRBJ2-3|TRBV9
CASSVGDRSTDTQYF
TGTGCCAGCAGCGTAGGCGACCGCAGCACAGATACGCAGTATTTT
>.|13|.|TRBJ2-5|TRBV7-2
CASSPLELETKYF
TGTGCCAGCAGTCCCCTTGAATTGGAGACCAAGTACTTC
>.|13|.|TRBJ1-6|TRBV7-6
CASSPRENSPLHF
TGTGCCAGCAGCCCGCGGGAGAATTCACCCCTCCACTTT
>TRBD1|12|few|TRBJ1-2|TRBV29-1
CSVIRGSYGYTF
TGCAGCGTTATCAGGGGGAGTTATGGCTACACCTTC
>.|12|few|TRBJ2-7|TRBV29-1
CSVVRGPYEQYF
TGCAGCGTTGTGCGGGGGCCCTACGAGCAGTACTTC
>.|14|many|TRBJ2-1|TRBV18
CASSPDSSYNEQFF
TGTGCCAGCTCACCCGACAGCTCCTACAATGAGCAGTTCTTC
>.|12|many|TRBJ2-1|TRBV6-1
CASLAGSNEQFF
TGTGCCAGCTTGGCTGGGAGTAATGAGCAGTTCTTC
>TRBD1|16|few|TRBJ2-7|TRBV6-2/TRBV6-3
CASSYSKHRGDYEQYF
TGTGCCAGCAGTTACTCAAAGCACAGGGGAGACTACGAGCAGTACTTC
>.|15|.|TRBJ1-2|TRBV15
CATSRDRTGRDGYTF
TGTGCCACCAGCAGAGATCGGACGGGGAGGGATGGCTACACCTTC
>TRBD2|16|.|TRBJ2-1|TRBV18
CASSPITSGSKNEQFF
TGTGCCAGCTCACCAATTACTAGCGGGAGCAAAAATGAGCAGTTCTTC
>.|14|many|TRBJ1-2|TRBV7-8
CASSLDPGTYGYTF
TGTGCCAGCAGCTTAGACCCGGGGACATATGGCTACACCTTC
>.|14|many|TRBJ2-6|TRBV19
CASSIITGANVLTF
TGTGCCAGTAGTATAATCACAGGGGCCAACGTCCTGACTTTC
>.|16|few|TRBJ2-3|TRBV7-9
CASSLIGGQTRDTQYF
TGTGCCAGCAGCTTGATCGGGGGGCAGACCAGAGATACGCAGTATTTT
>.|16|few|TRBJ1-1|TRBV7-9
CASRSGRAGRGAEAFF
TGTGCCAGCAGGTCAGGTAGGGCAGGACGGGGGGCTGAAGCTTTCTTT
>.|14|many|TRBJ2-3|TRBV14
CASSHRESADTQYF
TGTGCCAGCAGCCATCGGGAAAGTGCGGATACGCAGTATTTT
>.|16|.|TRBJ1-2|TRBV9
CASSDRVDNQDYGYTF
TGTGCCAGCAGCGACAGGGTGGATAACCAAGACTATGGCTACACCTTC
>.|13|.|TRBJ1-2|TRBV14
CASSQLGYYGYTF
TGTGCCAGCAGCCAATTAGGGTACTATGGCTACACCTTC
>.|15|few|TRBJ2-3|TRBV24-1
CATSDFRTSTDTQYF
TGTGCCACCAGTGATTTCAGGACGAGCACAGATACGCAGTATTTT
>.|15|many|TRBJ1-3|TRBV7-3
CASSPGPGSGNTIYF
TGTGCCAGCAGCCCCGGGCCCGGTTCTGGAAACACCATATATTTT
>.|13|many|TRBJ1-5|TRBV2
CASSDAATQPQHF
TGTGCCAGCAGTGACGCGGCGACTCAGCCCCAGCATTTT
>.|15|few|TRBJ2-1|TRBV28
CASSLLLRSYNEQFF
TGTGCCAGCAGTTTATTACTACGGTCCTACAATGAGCAGTTCTTC
>.|14|.|TRBJ2-5|TRBV9
CASSVEGRWETQYF
TGTGCCAGCAGCGTAGAGGGGAGATGGGAGACCCAGTACTTC
>.|11|.|TRBJ1-2|TRBV29-1
CSVERPRGYTF
TGCAGCGTTGAAAGGCCACGGGGCTACACCTTC
>.|14|many|TRBJ2-4|TRBV7-9
CASSLDLAKNIQYF
TGTGCCAGCAGCTTAGATTTAGCCAAAAACATTCAGTACTTC
>.|16|many|TRBJ1-3|TRBV28
CASSLRSQHSGNTIYF
TGTGCCAGCAGTTTAAGGTCGCAGCACTCTGGAAACACCATATATTTT
>TRBD1|14|.|TRBJ2-1|TRBV19
CASSIDRGYNEQFF
TGTGCCAGTAGTATTGACAGGGGGTACAATGAGCAGTTCTTC
>.|15|few|TRBJ1-1|TRBV7-9
CASSHSTTGSTEAFF
TGTGCCAGCAGCCACTCCACTACAGGGAGCACTGAAGCTTTCTTT
>.|13|few|TRBJ2-4|TRBV13
CASSSGAKNIQYF
TGTGCCAGCAGCTCCGGGGCCAAAAACATTCAGTACTTC
>TRBD1|13|few|TRBJ1-2|TRBV7-6
CVSSEQGLGGYTF
TGTGTCAGCAGCGAACAGGGGCTTGGCGGCTACACCTTC
>.|13|many|TRBJ2-1|TRBV19
CASIGGPENEQFF
TGTGCCAGTATCGGAGGGCCGGAAAATGAGCAGTTCTTC